Listed below are T cell receptor beta chains from one sample, sequenced in a study of cytomegalovirus exposure and HLA in healthy donors. TCRdb's table, derived via immunoSEQ multiplex PCR, lists solely in-frame clones and lacks some. The sample has 220,000 or so clones, around four fifths seen once. Sequenced sample: PBMCs. Receptor source: a middle-aged woman in good health and CMV-seronegative. Both conserved end residues are part of each CDR3. Each record gives: J gene, V gene, D gene, clone size, CDR3 DNA, CDR3 protein. A D gene is named only where the DNA matches it firmly. The size field is filled for only some rows; it gives once, few, many or a size class.

j_call: TRBJ2-7
v_call: TRBV5-1
d_call: TRBD1
clone_size: -
cdr3_nt: TGCGCCAGCAGCTTCTGGGACAGGGCGTCCTACGAGCAGTACTTC
cdr3_aa: CASSFWDRASYEQYF

j_call: TRBJ1-2
v_call: TRBV28
d_call: TRBD1
clone_size: -
cdr3_nt: TGTGCCAGCAGTCCACCGACAGGGGGCGGGGCACATGGCTACACCTTC
cdr3_aa: CASSPPTGGGAHGYTF

j_call: TRBJ2-1
v_call: TRBV6-5
d_call: -
clone_size: -
cdr3_nt: TGTGCCAGCAGTATAAGCGGAGCCTACAATGAGCAGTTCTTC
cdr3_aa: CASSISGAYNEQFF

j_call: TRBJ2-3
v_call: TRBV5-6
d_call: -
clone_size: once
cdr3_nt: TGTGCCAGCAGCTTGCCGGGAGGGGGCGCAGATACGCAGTATTTT
cdr3_aa: CASSLPGGGADTQYF

j_call: TRBJ1-2
v_call: TRBV6-1
d_call: TRBD1
clone_size: -
cdr3_nt: TGTGCCAGCAGTGAAATGGACAGGGGCTATGGCTACACCTTC
cdr3_aa: CASSEMDRGYGYTF

j_call: TRBJ2-1
v_call: TRBV27
d_call: -
clone_size: -
cdr3_nt: TGTGCCAGCAGTTTATCCGGGAGCTCCTACAATGAGCAGTTCTTC
cdr3_aa: CASSLSGSSYNEQFF

j_call: TRBJ2-5
v_call: TRBV27
d_call: TRBD2
clone_size: -
cdr3_nt: TGTGCCAGCAGACTAGCGGGAGTGGGCGAGACCCAGTACTTC
cdr3_aa: CASRLAGVGETQYF

j_call: TRBJ1-2
v_call: TRBV4-2
d_call: TRBD1
clone_size: -
cdr3_nt: TGTGCCAGCAGCCAAGACAGGGGGCGAGACTATGGCTACACCTTC
cdr3_aa: CASSQDRGRDYGYTF

j_call: TRBJ2-3
v_call: TRBV5-1
d_call: TRBD2
clone_size: -
cdr3_nt: TGCGCCAGCAGCTTGGCCAGCGGGACGTCCACAGATACGCAGTATTTT
cdr3_aa: CASSLASGTSTDTQYF

j_call: TRBJ1-1
v_call: TRBV10-2
d_call: -
clone_size: -
cdr3_nt: TGCGCCAGCGGAGACAGTTTGAACACTGAAGCTTTCTTT
cdr3_aa: CASGDSLNTEAFF

j_call: TRBJ2-6
v_call: TRBV27
d_call: TRBD1
clone_size: -
cdr3_nt: TGTGCCAGCTCGAAGGGACAGGCCCTCTCTGGGGCCAACGTCCTGACTTTC
cdr3_aa: CASSKGQALSGANVLTF

j_call: TRBJ1-2
v_call: TRBV5-4
d_call: -
clone_size: -
cdr3_nt: TGTGCCAGCAGACGGAACGTGGGCCCGGATGGCTACACCTTC
cdr3_aa: CASRRNVGPDGYTF

j_call: TRBJ2-7
v_call: TRBV10-1
d_call: -
clone_size: few
cdr3_nt: TGCGCCAGCAGTGAGGGACCGACCCAGGGTGAACAGTACTTC
cdr3_aa: CASSEGPTQGEQYF

j_call: TRBJ2-3
v_call: TRBV7-2
d_call: -
clone_size: -
cdr3_nt: TGTGCCAGCAGCAGTCGACAGTACACAGATACGCAGTATTTT
cdr3_aa: CASSSRQYTDTQYF

j_call: TRBJ2-7
v_call: TRBV5-1
d_call: TRBD1
clone_size: -
cdr3_nt: TGCGCCAGTAGAACCGCCGGGACAGGGTCTTCCGAGCAGTACTTC
cdr3_aa: CASRTAGTGSSEQYF

j_call: TRBJ2-3
v_call: TRBV9
d_call: -
clone_size: -
cdr3_nt: TGTGCCAGCAGCGTTCTGGAGCGGACAGATACGCAGTATTTT
cdr3_aa: CASSVLERTDTQYF

j_call: TRBJ2-7
v_call: TRBV30
d_call: -
clone_size: -
cdr3_nt: TGTGCCTGGAGTACAGGGATCTACGAGCAGTACTTC
cdr3_aa: CAWSTGIYEQYF

j_call: TRBJ2-3
v_call: TRBV7-9
d_call: TRBD2
clone_size: -
cdr3_nt: TGTGCCAGCAGCTTAGGGGCGACTAGCGGGAGTGCAGATACGCAGTATTTT
cdr3_aa: CASSLGATSGSADTQYF

j_call: TRBJ2-3
v_call: TRBV30
d_call: -
clone_size: once
cdr3_nt: TGTGCCTGGAGTGTTGCCAGCGTTAGCACAGATACGCAGTATTTT
cdr3_aa: CAWSVASVSTDTQYF

j_call: TRBJ2-5
v_call: TRBV4-1
d_call: TRBD2
clone_size: -
cdr3_nt: TGCGCCAGCAGCCAAGAAGTCGGGACTAGCGGACAAGAGACCCAGTACTTC
cdr3_aa: CASSQEVGTSGQETQYF

j_call: TRBJ1-1
v_call: TRBV30
d_call: -
clone_size: -
cdr3_nt: TGTGCCTGGAGACCGCAGGGGTGGACTGAAGCTTTCTTT
cdr3_aa: CAWRPQGWTEAFF

j_call: TRBJ1-1
v_call: TRBV7-9
d_call: -
clone_size: -
cdr3_nt: TGTGCCAGCAGCTTGGGGGCGGCTAGGACTGAAGCTTTCTTT
cdr3_aa: CASSLGAARTEAFF

j_call: TRBJ2-3
v_call: TRBV6-6
d_call: -
clone_size: -
cdr3_nt: TGTGCCAGCAGTTACGAAGAGGGCAGGGGTACGCAGTATTTT
cdr3_aa: CASSYEEGRGTQYF

j_call: TRBJ2-3
v_call: TRBV5-1
d_call: -
clone_size: few
cdr3_nt: TGCGCCAGCAGTTTGGCCGGCACAGATACGCAGTATTTT
cdr3_aa: CASSLAGTDTQYF

j_call: TRBJ2-5
v_call: TRBV5-1
d_call: TRBD1
clone_size: -
cdr3_nt: TGCGCCAGCAGCACACAGGGGGCACAAGAGACCCAGTACTTC
cdr3_aa: CASSTQGAQETQYF

j_call: TRBJ2-2
v_call: TRBV11-3
d_call: -
clone_size: once
cdr3_nt: TGTGCCAGCAGCCACAGGGGAGGCAGGGAGCTGTTTTTT
cdr3_aa: CASSHRGGRELFF

j_call: TRBJ2-7
v_call: TRBV7-7
d_call: TRBD1
clone_size: -
cdr3_nt: TGTGCCAGCAGCGCAGGGACAGGGAATTACGAGCAGTACTTC
cdr3_aa: CASSAGTGNYEQYF

j_call: TRBJ2-2
v_call: TRBV29-1
d_call: -
clone_size: -
cdr3_nt: TGCAGCGTTGAACAGAACACCGGGGAGCTGTTTTTT
cdr3_aa: CSVEQNTGELFF

j_call: TRBJ2-7
v_call: TRBV6-5
d_call: TRBD2
clone_size: -
cdr3_nt: TGTGCCAGCAGTTCGTCGGGGGGTATTAGCTCCTACGAGCAGTACTTC
cdr3_aa: CASSSSGGISSYEQYF

j_call: TRBJ2-3
v_call: TRBV28
d_call: TRBD2
clone_size: -
cdr3_nt: TGTGCCAGCAGTTCGGGAGGTATGTCAGATACGCAGTATTTT
cdr3_aa: CASSSGGMSDTQYF

j_call: TRBJ1-1
v_call: TRBV6-5
d_call: -
clone_size: -
cdr3_nt: TGTGCCAGCACCCCAGGTCAATGGAACACTGAAGCTTTCTTT
cdr3_aa: CASTPGQWNTEAFF

j_call: TRBJ1-1
v_call: TRBV25-1
d_call: -
clone_size: few
cdr3_nt: TGTGCCAGCAGTGAAGGAGTCGGCACTGAAGCTTTCTTT
cdr3_aa: CASSEGVGTEAFF

j_call: TRBJ1-5
v_call: TRBV30
d_call: TRBD1
clone_size: -
cdr3_nt: TGTGCCTGGAGTGTAAGTGACAGGGGTTACAATCAGCCCCAGCATTTT
cdr3_aa: CAWSVSDRGYNQPQHF

j_call: TRBJ2-7
v_call: TRBV5-1
d_call: -
clone_size: -
cdr3_nt: TGCGCCAGCAGCTTGGAGGCTAGTCAGCACGAGCAGTACTTC
cdr3_aa: CASSLEASQHEQYF

j_call: TRBJ2-5
v_call: TRBV5-1
d_call: -
clone_size: -
cdr3_nt: TGCGCCAGCAGCTCCGGGGACATTCTCCGGGAGACCCAGTACTTC
cdr3_aa: CASSSGDILRETQYF

j_call: TRBJ1-2
v_call: TRBV11-2
d_call: TRBD1
clone_size: -
cdr3_nt: TGTGCCAGCAGCTCAGGACAGGGAGCGCGGGGCACCTTC
cdr3_aa: CASSSGQGARGTF

j_call: TRBJ2-7
v_call: TRBV7-6
d_call: -
clone_size: -
cdr3_nt: TGTGCCAGCAGCTTGGGGGAGGTTGGTGAGCAGTACTTC
cdr3_aa: CASSLGEVGEQYF

j_call: TRBJ2-7
v_call: TRBV7-9
d_call: -
clone_size: -
cdr3_nt: TGTGCCAGCAGCTTAGGCGGCGGGTTCTACTTC
cdr3_aa: CASSLGGGFYF

j_call: TRBJ2-7
v_call: TRBV7-9
d_call: -
clone_size: -
cdr3_nt: TGTGCCAGCAGCCGGGACATCATCGCCTACGAGCAGTACTTC
cdr3_aa: CASSRDIIAYEQYF

j_call: TRBJ2-1
v_call: TRBV2
d_call: TRBD2
clone_size: -
cdr3_nt: TGTGCCAGCAAAGGGGGGACTAGGAGAAATGAGCAGTTCTTC
cdr3_aa: CASKGGTRRNEQFF

j_call: TRBJ2-1
v_call: TRBV19
d_call: -
clone_size: -
cdr3_nt: TGTGCCAGTAAGGGGCTGAGTGACTCCTACAATGAGCAGTTCTTC
cdr3_aa: CASKGLSDSYNEQFF

j_call: TRBJ2-7
v_call: TRBV7-2
d_call: -
clone_size: -
cdr3_nt: TGTGCCAGCAGATATCGGCGGGACTCCTACGAGCAGTACTTC
cdr3_aa: CASRYRRDSYEQYF